This is a list of T cell receptor beta chains from one sample in a study of cytomegalovirus exposure and HLA in healthy donors. Only in-frame clones appear in the TCRdb table, and some are missing; sequencing was by immunoSEQ multiplex PCR. The table shows more than 95,000 clones, with 64% occurring only once. Material: PBMCs. Receptors were obtained from a man aged 55 to 70 in good health and CMV-seronegative. The CDR3 runs from the conserved cysteine through the conserved F or W. Each record gives: V gene, clone size, J gene, D gene, CDR3 DNA, CDR3 protein. The D gene is left open where the match is weak. Size tells how often a clone was seen (once, few, many) or the class of an expanded clone, and some rows leave it out.

>TRBV5-1|few|TRBJ2-7|-
TGCGCCAGCAGCTTGGGAGGGGGCTCCTACGAGCAGTACTTC
CASSLGGGSYEQYF
>TRBV7-6|-|TRBJ2-7|-
TGTGCCAGCAGCTTAGCTCAGTCCTACGAGCAGTACTTC
CASSLAQSYEQYF
>TRBV28|few|TRBJ2-7|TRBD2
TGTGCCAGCAGTTCACCGGGACTAGCGGGGGGGAACTACGAGCAGTACTTC
CASSSPGLAGGNYEQYF
>TRBV28|-|TRBJ2-7|-
TGTGCCAGCAGTTTAGTGGGAGATTACGAGCAGTACTTC
CASSLVGDYEQYF
>TRBV9|-|TRBJ1-6|-
TGTGCCAGCAGCGGTCCGAGGACAGATGGGTCACCCCTCCACTTT
CASSGPRTDGSPLHF
>TRBV6-5|few|TRBJ2-1|TRBD2
TGTGCCAGCAGTAATCCTAGCGGGGAGCAGTTCTTC
CASSNPSGEQFF
>TRBV28|few|TRBJ1-1|TRBD1
TGTGCCAGCAGCACAGGGGGCATCACTGAAGCTTTCTTT
CASSTGGITEAFF
>TRBV9|-|TRBJ2-3|-
TGTGCCAGCAGCCCCCAGGCTCCAGATACGCAGTATTTT
CASSPQAPDTQYF
>TRBV5-4|-|TRBJ1-1|-
TGTGCCAGCAGCTTAGGACTGGGGACTGAAGCTTTCTTT
CASSLGLGTEAFF
>TRBV11-2|few|TRBJ2-6|-
TGTGCCAGCAGCCCCCGGGTCCTTTCTGGGGCCAACGTCCTGACTTTC
CASSPRVLSGANVLTF
>TRBV28|-|TRBJ2-1|TRBD1
TGTGCCAGCAGTTCCGAGGACAGGGACTACAATGAGCAGTTCTTC
CASSSEDRDYNEQFF
>TRBV6-5|-|TRBJ2-2|-
TGTGCCAGCAGTGAGTGGGCTTTCACCGGGGAGCTGTTTTTT
CASSEWAFTGELFF
>TRBV11-3|-|TRBJ2-6|-
TGTGCCAGCAGGAAGGAAGGCGGGACGAACTCTGGGGCCAACGTCCTGACTTTC
CASRKEGGTNSGANVLTF
>TRBV9|-|TRBJ2-7|TRBD2
TGTGCCAGCAGCGTCGGGGGGACTACTTACGAGCAGTACTTC
CASSVGGTTYEQYF
>TRBV19|-|TRBJ1-5|-
TGTGCCAGTAGTCTTACTAGCCAGGGATGGCAGCCCCAGCATTTT
CASSLTSQGWQPQHF
>TRBV28|-|TRBJ1-2|-
TGTGCCAGTTGGGCCGACTATGGCTACACCTTC
CASWADYGYTF
>TRBV15|-|TRBJ1-1|-
TGTGCCACCAGCAGAGATGGGCTTGGAGGGAACACTGAGGCTTTCTTT
CATSRDGLGGNTEAFF
>TRBV7-2|-|TRBJ1-5|-
TGTGCCAGCAGCCTACAGAGTTATAGCAATCAGCCCCAGCATTTT
CASSLQSYSNQPQHF
>TRBV18|-|TRBJ1-2|-
TGTGCCAGCTCAACGGACAGCGAGGACAGCTACACCTTC
CASSTDSEDSYTF
>TRBV7-9|-|TRBJ1-1|-
TGTGCCAGCAGCTTAGCCGGAACCGGGGGGTCTGAAGCTTTCTTT
CASSLAGTGGSEAFF
>TRBV7-9|-|TRBJ1-6|TRBD1
TGTGCCAGCCAACAGGGGCCAGATAATTCACCCCTCCACTTT
CASQQGPDNSPLHF
>TRBV15|once|TRBJ1-4|-
TGTGCCACCAGCGAACAACCTAATGAAAAACTGTTTTTT
CATSEQPNEKLFF
>TRBV6-1|-|TRBJ1-6|-
TGTGCCAGCAGGTCAGACCTAGCTTCACCCCTCCACTTT
CASRSDLASPLHF
>TRBV7-6|-|TRBJ2-5|TRBD1
TGTGCCAGCAGCTCGGGGACAGGACGAGGTGATCAGACCCAGTACTTC
CASSSGTGRGDQTQYF
>TRBV14|-|TRBJ2-4|TRBD2
TGTGCCAGCAGCCAAGATAGCGGGCGATTAGCCAAAAACATTCAGTACTTC
CASSQDSGRLAKNIQYF
>TRBV6-4|few|TRBJ2-2|TRBD2
TGTGCCAGCGCCGAACTAGCGGGAGGGCCCGGGGAGCTGTTTTTT
CASAELAGGPGELFF
>TRBV7-3|-|TRBJ2-2|-
TGTGCCAGCAGCCCTGCACTAGCCAACACCGGGGAGCTGTTTTTT
CASSPALANTGELFF
>TRBV2|few|TRBJ2-7|TRBD2
TGTGCCAGCAGGGAACTAGCGCGCCTGGAGCAGTACTTC
CASRELARLEQYF
>TRBV2|-|TRBJ2-5|TRBD1
TGTGCCAGCAGGGGAGCCAGGGGGCCGGAGGAGACCCAGTACTTC
CASRGARGPEETQYF
>TRBV2|once|TRBJ1-1|TRBD1
TGTGCCAGCAGTGGGACAGGGGGGGATGTGAACACTGAAGCTTTCTTT
CASSGTGGDVNTEAFF
>TRBV5-1|few|TRBJ2-7|-
TGCGCCAGCAGCCCCAGGGTAGCTGCTACGGTGGGGCAGTACTTC
CASSPRVAATVGQYF
>TRBV27|-|TRBJ2-7|TRBD1
TGTGCCAGCCGCAATTTAGGGACAGGGTCGGACGAGCAGTACTTC
CASRNLGTGSDEQYF
>TRBV25-1|-|TRBJ1-2|TRBD1
TGTGCCAGCAGTCCCCAGGGGGCCCTCTATGGCTACACCTTC
CASSPQGALYGYTF
>TRBV29-1|-|TRBJ2-5|TRBD1
TGCAGCGTCGCCCCCACAGGGGGCGAAGAGACCCAGTACTTC
CSVAPTGGEETQYF
>TRBV11-2|few|TRBJ1-4|-
TGTGCCAGCAGTTCCCAAGGGCAGGGCGATGAAAAACTGTTTTTT
CASSSQGQGDEKLFF
>TRBV2|few|TRBJ1-2|-
TGTGCCAGCAGTCCCTCGCCAGTTAACTATGGCTACACCTTC
CASSPSPVNYGYTF
>TRBV5-4|-|TRBJ2-5|TRBD2
TGTGCCAGCAGCGGAGGGGGACTAGCGGGCATGGAGACCCAGTACTTC
CASSGGGLAGMETQYF
>TRBV7-8|-|TRBJ1-5|-
TGTGCCAGCAGCTTAGCGGGGGGAAGTCAGCCCCAGCATTTT
CASSLAGGSQPQHF
>TRBV4-1|-|TRBJ1-2|TRBD1
TGCGCCAGCAGCCAACCCGGGACAGGGAACTATGGCTACACCTTC
CASSQPGTGNYGYTF
>TRBV5-4|-|TRBJ2-3|TRBD2
TGTGCCAGCAGCGTAAGACTAGCGGGTAGCACAGATACGCAGTATTTT
CASSVRLAGSTDTQYF
>TRBV5-1|-|TRBJ2-1|TRBD2
TGCGCCAGCAGCTTGGATGGGACTAGTCCCACCAATGAGCAGTTCTTC
CASSLDGTSPTNEQFF
>TRBV4-1|few|TRBJ1-2|TRBD1
TGCGCCAGCAGCCACCAACTCTCTACAGGGGATGGCTACACCTTC
CASSHQLSTGDGYTF
>TRBV6-5|once|TRBJ2-1|-
TGTGCCAGCAGTTACTCGGGGACTCACAATGAGCAGTTCTTC
CASSYSGTHNEQFF
>TRBV6-1|-|TRBJ1-5|-
TGTGCCAGCAGTGCAAGTACTGGCAATCAGCCCCAGCATTTT
CASSASTGNQPQHF
>TRBV7-2|-|TRBJ2-1|TRBD1
TGTGCCAGCAGCTCTGCGTGGGACAGGGGGAATGAGCAGTTCTTC
CASSSAWDRGNEQFF
>TRBV28|-|TRBJ2-1|TRBD1
TGTGCCAGCAGATCCGACAGGGGAAGCTCCTACAATGAGCAGTTCTTC
CASRSDRGSSYNEQFF
>TRBV11-2|few|TRBJ2-1|-
TGTGCCAGCCGCCTACCCAGGGTATCCTACAATGAGCAGTTCTTC
CASRLPRVSYNEQFF
>TRBV19|-|TRBJ2-7|TRBD2
TGTGCCAGTAGACGCACGGGACTAGCGGGGGAAACCTACGAGCAGTACTTC
CASRRTGLAGETYEQYF
>TRBV2|-|TRBJ1-1|-
TGTGCCAGCACAACAGAAGGGAACACTGAAGCTTTCTTT
CASTTEGNTEAFF
>TRBV11-2|-|TRBJ1-2|TRBD1
TGTGCCAGCAGCGCTACAGGGGGCTTTTGGGGCTACACCTTC
CASSATGGFWGYTF
>TRBV9|-|TRBJ1-2|-
TGTGCCAGCAGCGTAGCTTGGAGTGACTATGGCTACACCTTC
CASSVAWSDYGYTF
>TRBV30|-|TRBJ2-1|TRBD2
TGTGCCTGGAGTGTAAAAGGTCTAGCGGGGAATGAGCAGTTCTTC
CAWSVKGLAGNEQFF
>TRBV4-1|-|TRBJ1-2|TRBD1
TGCGCCAGCAGCCACCAGGGCCGACAGGGCAAGTATGGCTACACCTTC
CASSHQGRQGKYGYTF
>TRBV19|-|TRBJ2-1|TRBD2
TGTGCCAGTACCCCGGGGGGGAGCTCCTACAATGAGCAGTTCTTC
CASTPGGSSYNEQFF
>TRBV2|-|TRBJ2-1|TRBD2
TGTGCCAGCAAGGAGAGCAGCGGGGGGGCCGGTGAGCAGTTCTTC
CASKESSGGAGEQFF
>TRBV19|-|TRBJ1-4|TRBD1
TGTGCCAGTCGACCCGGGACAGTCAATGAAAAACTGTTTTTT
CASRPGTVNEKLFF
>TRBV5-1|-|TRBJ2-5|TRBD1
TGCGCCAGCAACCCTATCGGACAGGGGGCCGGGGAGACCCAGTACTTC
CASNPIGQGAGETQYF
>TRBV19|-|TRBJ2-2|-
TGTGCCAGTAGTAACCGGGGTTTAGCGAACACCGGGGAGCTGTTTTTT
CASSNRGLANTGELFF
>TRBV21-1|few|TRBJ2-4|-
TGTGCCAGCAGCAAAGCCCCTAGCGGGGGCGGTGGGCCCAAGGAGAACATTCAGTACTTC
CASSKAPSGGGGPKENIQYF
>TRBV5-4|few|TRBJ1-2|-
TGTGCCAGCAGCGAAGAGGCAAGCTATGGCTACACCTTC
CASSEEASYGYTF